The next 16 T cell receptor beta chains were all read from a single sample in a study of T cell responses to AZD1222 COVID-19 vaccine. Assay used: immunoSEQ multiplex PCR; TCRdb lists only in-frame clones, some missing. The sample lists 100,000 to 130,000 clones, about nine tenths occurring once. The sequences come from peripheral blood, collected on day 0 of AZD1222 vaccination. These receptors all stem from an adult in good health.

This clone was counted once. The chain combines TRBV6-5 with TRBJ2-2, with TRBD1 matching over 9 bases. V lost 7 bases to trimming and J lost 7 bases; unmatched junction nucleotides: 7. Germline V gives CDR1 MNHEY, CDR2 SVGAGI. The CDR3 is 14 residues long. CDR3 nucleotides: TGTGCCAGCAACAAACAGGGGGCGGTCGGGGAGCTGTTTTTT. It yields the protein CASNKQGAVGELFF.

In its sample, this clone was seen many times. The V and J genes are TRBV10-3 and TRBJ1-6, with TRBD1 as a possible D gene (6 bases). Trimming left V 7 bases short and J 5 bases short, with 12 bases between. CDR1 and CDR2 (germline): ENHRY, SYGVKD. The CDR3 is made up of 14 amino acids. CDR3 residues: CAINGQKDNSPLHF. CDR3 DNA sequence: TGTGCCATCAACGGACAGAAAGATAATTCACCCCTCCACTTT.

The V and J genes are TRBV18 and TRBJ2-1; TRBD2 matches at 8 bases. V lost 4 bases and J lost 5; bases outside the gene matches: 7. From germline, CDR1 is KGHSH and CDR2 LQKENI. This CDR3 has 15 amino acids. The CDR3 nucleotides are TGTGCCAGCTCACTGACTAGCGCGCCACACAATGAGCAGTTCTTC. It codes for CASSLTSAPHNEQFF.

For this clone: The junction and the germline gene differ at one end; a read error may be behind it. The V gene is TRBV10-1, the J gene TRBJ1-1, with 11 bases identical to TRBD1. Germline-derived CDR1 and CDR2 are WNHNN and SYGVQD (reference sequence). This CDR3 region has 17 residues. The CDR3 sequence: CPRQKNPGQGVNTEAFF. DNA of the CDR3: TGCCCCAGACAAAAAAACCCGGGACAGGGGGTGAACACTGAAGCTTTCTTT.

The chain couples TRBV16 to TRBJ1-1, with TRBD1 as a possible D gene (6 bases). This CDR3 spans 19 amino acids. Germline lookup yields CDR1 KGHSY and CDR2 FQNENV. V dropped 0 bases and J dropped 5 bases, with 25 bases sitting between them. The CDR3 sequence is CASSQSLQGLGGTWTEAFF. The CDR3 DNA sequence: TGTGCCAGCAGCCAATCATTACAGGGCCTAGGGGGGACTTGGACTGAAGCTTTCTTT.

The chain recombines TRBV13 with TRBJ2-1; 11 nucleotides match TRBD1. The ends lost 4 bases at V and 9 bases at J; junction bases unmatched: 5. This CDR3 has 14 residues. The germline V gene encodes CDR1 PRHDT and CDR2 FYEKMQ (reference sequence). CDR3 sequence: CASSSGQGAGEQFF. CDR3 nucleotide sequence: TGTGCCAGCAGCTCCGGACAGGGGGCGGGTGAGCAGTTCTTC. The full variable domain, its missing parts supplied by reference TRBV13 and TRBJ2-1, is AAGVIQSPRHLIKEKRETATLKCYPIPRHDTVYWYQQGPGQDPQFLISFYEKMQSDKGSIPDRFSAQQFSDYHSELNMSSLELGDSALYFCASSSGQGAGEQFFGPGTRLTVL.

This clone appeared once. The chain links TRBV4-1 to TRBJ1-5; D may be TRBD1 (5 bases). CDR1 and CDR2 (germline): MGHRA, YSYEKL. V lost 5 bases, J lost 4 bases, and 15 bases lay in between. The CDR3 extends over 15 amino acids. CDR3 sequence: CASSWAQDTNQPQHF. CDR3 sequence (DNA): TGCGCCAGCAGCTGGGCCCAGGACACTAATCAGCCCCAGCATTTT.

V is TRBV10-3 and J is TRBJ1-1; TRBD1 might be the D (5 bases). This CDR3 is 13 amino acids long. The V end was cut by 6 bases, the J end by 8 bases, with 16 bases between. Germline V gene sequence: CDR1 ENHRY, CDR2 SYGVKD. CDR3 in DNA: TGTGCCATCAGCCCCGGGGCCCAGGCCGAAGCTTTCTTT. Translation gives CAISPGAQAEAFF.

This sequence joins TRBV21-1 and TRBJ2-1; the D segment call TRBD2 is taken from the table without a DNA check. TRBV21-1 is a pseudogene segment. The CDR3 runs 16 residues. CDR3 bases: TGTGCCAGCAGCAAAAAGGGGCGGGGGACCTACAATGAGCAGTTCTTC. Its protein product is CASSKKGRGTYNEQFF.

The rearrangement joins TRBV30 to TRBJ2-2; 9 positions match TRBD2. Germline-derived CDR1 and CDR2 are GTSNPN and SVGIG (reference sequence). This CDR3 region has 17 residues. The junction had 9 bases not matched to a gene; V was cut back by 2 bases and J by 2 bases. The CDR3 loop reads CAWSPSGTELNTGELFF. In DNA, the CDR3 is TGTGCCTGGAGTCCTAGCGGGACGGAACTTAACACCGGGGAGCTGTTTTTT.

The V gene is TRBV27, the J gene TRBJ2-1; D not resolved. Germline assignment: CDR1 MNHEY and CDR2 SMNVEV (reference sequence). V lost 5 bases to trimming and J lost 6 bases, with 8 bases between them. The CDR3 is 12 residues long. This CDR3 is CASSLLPNEQFF. The CDR3 DNA follows: TGTGCCAGCAGTCTCCTTCCCAATGAGCAGTTCTTC.

The chain couples TRBV25-1 to TRBJ1-6, with TRBD1 matching over 7 bases. With 6 bases clipped from V and 7 bases from J, the junction kept 9 bases outside the gene matches. The CDR3 covers 15 residues. CDR1 and CDR2 (germline): MGHDK, SYGVNS. In DNA form, the CDR3 reads TGTGCCAGCAGCCCTGAGACAGGGAAGAATTCACCCCTCCACTTT. Protein product: CASSPETGKNSPLHF.

This chain links TRBV24-1 with TRBJ2-7; 14 bases align to TRBD2. This CDR3 spans 16 amino acids. The germline CDR1 and CDR2 sequences are KGHDR and SFDVKD. Trimming took 4 bases from V and 3 from J; bases not matched to a gene: 4. CDR3: CATSEAGTSGSYEQYF. The CDR3 DNA sequence: TGTGCCACCAGTGAAGCCGGGACTAGCGGGAGCTACGAGCAGTACTTC.

This clone was seen a few times. The sample contains more than one DNA sequence encoding this CDR3. The chain is built from TRBV7-9 and TRBJ1-3; no firm D call. The V end was cut by 3 bases, the J end by 1 base, with 1 base between. This CDR3 is built from 12 residues. Germline V gives CDR1 SEHNR, CDR2 FQNEAQ (reference sequence). The CDR3 DNA follows: TGTGCCAGCAGCTTGTCTGGAAACACCATATATTTT. Encoded protein: CASSLSGNTIYF.

The chain joins TRBV25-1 to TRBJ1-2; possibly TRBD1 for D (6 bases). The germline CDR1 and CDR2 sequences are MGHDK and SYGVNS. The CDR3 runs to 17 residues. V shed 0 bases and J shed 0 bases, with 14 bases lying between them. The chain's CDR3 is CASSEYSGGQANYGYTF. The DNA of the CDR3 is TGTGCCAGCAGTGAATACAGCGGGGGGCAAGCTAACTATGGCTACACCTTC.

The gene calls are TRBV9 and TRBJ2-3, with a possible D match to TRBD1 (6 bases). Germline loops: CDR1 SGDLS, CDR2 YYNGEE. The CDR3 contains 15 residues. V lost 2 bases to trimming and J lost 3 bases, with 13 bases between them. The CDR3 sequence: CASSVGTGWTDTQYF. The CDR3 nucleotides are TGTGCCAGCAGCGTGGGTACAGGGTGGACAGATACGCAGTATTTT.